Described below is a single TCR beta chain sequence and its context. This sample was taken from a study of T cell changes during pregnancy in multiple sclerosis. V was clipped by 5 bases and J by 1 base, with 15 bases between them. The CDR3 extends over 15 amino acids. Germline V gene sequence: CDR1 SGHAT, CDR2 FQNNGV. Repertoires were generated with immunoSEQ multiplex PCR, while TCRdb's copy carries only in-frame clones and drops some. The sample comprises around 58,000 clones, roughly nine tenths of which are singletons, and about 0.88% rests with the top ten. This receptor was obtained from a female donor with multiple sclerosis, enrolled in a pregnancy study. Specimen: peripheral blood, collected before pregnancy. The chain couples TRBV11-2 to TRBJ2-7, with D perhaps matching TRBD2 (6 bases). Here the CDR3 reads CASSLARGLSYEQYF. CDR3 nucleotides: TGTGCCAGCAGCCTCGCACGGGGGTTATCCTACGAGCAGTACTTC.